Below, 12 T cell receptor beta chains from the same sample are listed, as sequenced in a study of blood T cell repertoires in COVID-19. The method was immunoSEQ multiplex PCR; TCRdb's version includes in-frame clones alone and lacks a portion of them. The data hold under 300,000 clones, with around nine tenths observed a single time. The sample was PBMCs or T cells enriched from blood (not recorded which). The receptors come from a woman younger than 35 who had recovered from COVID-19.

The chain employs TRBV11-3 and TRBJ1-1; unclear D gene. Trimming cost V 4 bases and J 5 bases, with 5 bases left between them. Germline loops: CDR1 SGHNT, CDR2 YENEEA. CDR3 length equals 11 residues. The CDR3 coding sequence is TGTGCCAGCAGCTCGAGGACTGAAGCTTTCTTT. The encoded protein is CASSSRTEAFF.

The chain has TRBV7-3 and TRBJ1-1; D gene ambiguous. With 1 base removed from V and 1 base from J, the gap between germline ends came to 10 bases. Germline CDR1 is SGHTA and CDR2 is FQGTGA. The CDR3 covers 15 residues. CDR3 coding DNA: TGTGCCAGCAGCTTAATCGCAGTCTGGAACACTGAAGCTTTCTTT. Encoded protein: CASSLIAVWNTEAFF.

This chain uses TRBV2 with TRBJ1-1; 10 bases agree with TRBD1. Germline CDR1 reads SNHLY; CDR2 reads FYNNEI. The CDR3 spans 17 residues. V shed 9 bases, J shed 4 bases, and the junction held 17 bases outside the gene matches. As DNA, the CDR3 is TGTGCCAGTTCGATAACCGGGACAGGGGATCGGGCCACTGAAGCTTTCTTT. Translating it yields CASSITGTGDRATEAFF. Supplemented by reference TRBV2 and TRBJ1-1, the full variable domain reads EPEVTQTPSHQVTQMGQEVILRCVPISNHLYFYWYRQILGQKVEFLVSFYNNEISEKSEIFDDQFSVERPDGSNFTLKIRSTKLEDSAMYFCASSITGTGDRATEAFFGQGTRLTVV.

This chain joins TRBV29-1 and TRBJ2-7; 9 positions match TRBD1. The CDR3 is 18 residues long. CDR1 is SQVTM, CDR2 ANQGSEA, per germline. The V segment lost 7 bases and the J segment 1 base; nucleotides outside the gene matches: 20. The CDR3 loop is CSATPPHGQGPGSYEQYF. CDR3 sequence (DNA): TGCAGCGCCACCCCACCCCACGGACAGGGGCCGGGGTCCTACGAGCAGTACTTC.

The chain is built from TRBV11-3 and TRBJ1-2, with TRBD1 identical over 8 bases. J lost 9 bases, V lost 6 bases, and 9 bases had no gene match. The CDR3 has 13 amino acids. Germline assignment: CDR1 SGHNT and CDR2 YENEEA. The CDR3 sequence: CASSYDRGGSYTF. In nucleotides, the CDR3 is TGTGCCAGCAGTTACGACAGGGGAGGAAGCTACACCTTC.

In this sample, this clone turned up once. The V and J genes are TRBV27 and TRBJ1-2; 10 bases line up with TRBD1. After removal of 4 bases from V and 7 bases from J, the junction contained 3 bases not matched to a gene. Germline lookup yields CDR1 MNHEY and CDR2 SMNVEV (reference sequence). The CDR3 contains 13 residues. Here the CDR3 DNA reads TGTGCCAGCAGTTCCGGGACAGGGGTTGGCTACACCTTC. This encodes CASSSGTGVGYTF.

The rearrangement uses TRBV6-2 or TRBV6-3 and TRBJ2-7; 8 bases fit TRBD1. This CDR3 spans 16 amino acids. Trimming took 4 bases from V and 4 from J; bases not matched to a gene: 12. Germline V lookup: CDR1 MNHEY, CDR2 SVGEGT. The CDR3 loop is CASSSINDRGPYEQYF. CDR3 sequence (DNA): TGTGCCAGCAGTTCCATAAACGACAGGGGCCCTTACGAGCAGTACTTC.

The CDR3 is CAWGLGQIFYGYTF. CDR3 in DNA: TGTGCCTGGGGGTTGGGACAAATATTCTATGGCTACACCTTC. The V gene is TRBV7-9, the J gene TRBJ1-2, with D possibly being TRBD1 (6 bases). The germline V gene has CDR1 SEHNR and CDR2 FQNEAQ (reference sequence). This CDR3 is 14 amino acids long. Trimming removed 11 bases from V and 4 bases from J, with 20 bases in between.

V gene TRBV7-2 combines with J gene TRBJ2-2; 8 positions match TRBD1. Trimming at V came to 5 bases and at J to 6 bases, leaving 8 bases not matched to a gene. The CDR3 has 15 residues. Germline CDR1 is SGHTA and CDR2 is FQGNSA. CDR3 loop: CASSQGQVRAGELFF. As DNA, the CDR3 is TGTGCCAGCAGCCAGGGACAGGTTAGAGCCGGGGAGCTGTTTTTT.

V gene TRBV3-1 (or the pseudogene TRBV3-2) combines with J gene TRBJ2-2, with 7 bases aligning to TRBD1. V lost 3 bases to trimming and J lost 3 bases; unmatched junction nucleotides: 4. The CDR3 is 15 residues long. Germline V gives CDR1 LGHDT, CDR2 YNNKEL (reference sequence). The CDR3 DNA sequence: TGTGCCAGCAGCCAGACAGGGAGCGACACCGGGGAGCTGTTTTTT. This gives the protein CASSQTGSDTGELFF.

The chain combines TRBV6-5 with TRBJ2-5; tentative D call: TRBD1 (6 bases). V lost 4 bases and J lost 4, with 10 bases in between. Germline CDR1 reads MNHEY; CDR2 reads SVGAGI. The CDR3 sequence is 13 residues long. CDR3 nucleotide sequence: TGTGCCAGCAGTTTAACAGGGTCAGAGACCCAGTACTTC. Protein: CASSLTGSETQYF.

The chain uses TRBV15 and TRBJ1-1; possible D gene TRBD1, 5 bases. V lost 5 bases to trimming and J lost 0 bases, with 10 bases between them. The CDR3 contains 14 residues. The germline gives CDR1 LNHNV, CDR2 YYDKDF (reference sequence). CDR3 sequence (DNA): TGTGCCACCAGCCCCAGGGCGTTGAACACTGAAGCTTTCTTT. Translating gives CATSPRALNTEAFF. The variable domain in full, completed from reference TRBV15 and TRBJ1-1, reads DAMVIQNPRYQVTQFGKPVTLSCSQTLNHNVMYWYQQKSSQAPKLLFHYYDKDFNNEADTPDNFQSRRPNTSFCFLDIRSPGLGDTAMYLCATSPRALNTEAFFGQGTRLTVV.